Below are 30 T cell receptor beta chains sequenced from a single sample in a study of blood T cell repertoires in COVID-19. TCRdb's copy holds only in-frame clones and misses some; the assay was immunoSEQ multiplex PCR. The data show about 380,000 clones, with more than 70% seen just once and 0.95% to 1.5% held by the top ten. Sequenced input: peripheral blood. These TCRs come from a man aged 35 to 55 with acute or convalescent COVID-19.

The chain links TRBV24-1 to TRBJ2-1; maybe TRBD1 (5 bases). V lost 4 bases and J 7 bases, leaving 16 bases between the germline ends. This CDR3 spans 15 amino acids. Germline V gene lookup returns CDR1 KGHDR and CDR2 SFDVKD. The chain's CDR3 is CATSDIRTTKNEQFF. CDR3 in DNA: TGTGCCACCAGTGACATACGGACAACGAAGAATGAGCAGTTCTTC.

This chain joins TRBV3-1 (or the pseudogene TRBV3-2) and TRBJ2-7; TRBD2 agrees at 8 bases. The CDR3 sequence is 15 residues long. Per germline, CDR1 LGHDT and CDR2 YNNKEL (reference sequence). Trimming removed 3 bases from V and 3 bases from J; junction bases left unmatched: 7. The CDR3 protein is CASSHRLAPSYEQYF. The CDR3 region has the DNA TGTGCCAGCAGCCACCGACTAGCGCCCAGCTACGAGCAGTACTTC.

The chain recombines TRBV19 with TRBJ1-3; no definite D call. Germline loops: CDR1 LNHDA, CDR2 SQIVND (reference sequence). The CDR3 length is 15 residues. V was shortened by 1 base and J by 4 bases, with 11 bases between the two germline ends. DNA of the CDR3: TGTGCCAGTAGTATAGGAGCCGGGTCCGGAAACACCATATATTTT. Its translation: CASSIGAGSGNTIYF. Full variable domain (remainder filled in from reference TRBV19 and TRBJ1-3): DGGITQSPKYLFRKEGQNVTLSCEQNLNHDAMYWYRQDPGQGLRLIYYSQIVNDFQKGDIAEGYSVSREKKESFPLTVTSAQKNPTAFYLCASSIGAGSGNTIYFGEGSWLTVV.

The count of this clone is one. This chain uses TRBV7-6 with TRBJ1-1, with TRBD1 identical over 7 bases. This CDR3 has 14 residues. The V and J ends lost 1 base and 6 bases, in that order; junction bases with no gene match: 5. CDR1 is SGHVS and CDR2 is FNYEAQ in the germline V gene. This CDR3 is CASSLGRDSAEAFF. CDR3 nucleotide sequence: TGTGCCAGCAGCTTAGGACGGGACAGCGCTGAAGCTTTCTTT.

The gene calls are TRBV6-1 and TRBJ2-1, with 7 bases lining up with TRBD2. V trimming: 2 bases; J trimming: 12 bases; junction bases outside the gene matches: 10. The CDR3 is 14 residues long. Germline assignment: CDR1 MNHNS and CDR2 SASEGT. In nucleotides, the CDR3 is TGTGCCAGCAGTGAACTAGCTAGCGGCTCGGGGCAGTTCTTC. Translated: CASSELASGSGQFF.

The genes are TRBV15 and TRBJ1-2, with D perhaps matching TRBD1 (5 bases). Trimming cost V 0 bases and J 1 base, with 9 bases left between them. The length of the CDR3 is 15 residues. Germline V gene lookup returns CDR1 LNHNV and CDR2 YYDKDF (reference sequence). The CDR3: CATSRDREVNYGYTF. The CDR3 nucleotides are TGTGCCACCAGCAGAGACAGGGAAGTTAACTATGGCTACACCTTC.

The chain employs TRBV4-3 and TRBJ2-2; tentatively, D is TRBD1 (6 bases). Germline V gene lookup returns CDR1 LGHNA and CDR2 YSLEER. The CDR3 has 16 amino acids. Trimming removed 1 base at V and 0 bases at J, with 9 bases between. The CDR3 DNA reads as TGCGCCAGCAGCCAAGGCCGGGACACGAACACCGGGGAGCTGTTTTTT. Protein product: CASSQGRDTNTGELFF.

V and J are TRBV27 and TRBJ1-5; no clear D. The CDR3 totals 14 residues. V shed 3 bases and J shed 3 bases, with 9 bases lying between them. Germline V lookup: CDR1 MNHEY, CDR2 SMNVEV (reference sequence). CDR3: CASSFLDPNQPQHF. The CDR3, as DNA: TGTGCCAGCAGTTTTTTAGATCCCAATCAGCCCCAGCATTTT.

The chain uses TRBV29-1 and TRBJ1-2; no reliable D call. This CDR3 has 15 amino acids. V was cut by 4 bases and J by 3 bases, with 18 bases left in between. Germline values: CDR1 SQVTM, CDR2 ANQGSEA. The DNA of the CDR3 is TGCAGCGTTGGAAAACACGTCCGTCTCGACTATGGCTACACCTTC. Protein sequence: CSVGKHVRLDYGYTF.

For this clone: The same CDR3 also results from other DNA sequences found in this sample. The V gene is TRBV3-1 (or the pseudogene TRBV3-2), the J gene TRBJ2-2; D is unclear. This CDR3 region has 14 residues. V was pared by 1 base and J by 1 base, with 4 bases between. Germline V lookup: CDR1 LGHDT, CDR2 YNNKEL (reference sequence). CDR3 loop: CASSQAQNTGELFF. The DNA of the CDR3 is TGTGCCAGCAGCCAAGCACAGAACACCGGGGAGCTGTTTTTT.

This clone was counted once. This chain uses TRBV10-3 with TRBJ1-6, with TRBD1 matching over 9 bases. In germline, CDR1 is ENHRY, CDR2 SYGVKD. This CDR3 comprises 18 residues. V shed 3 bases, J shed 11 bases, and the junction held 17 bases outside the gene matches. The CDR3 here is CAISDEITTGTGRTPLHF. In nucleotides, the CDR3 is TGTGCCATCAGTGACGAAATCACGACCGGGACAGGGAGAACACCCCTCCACTTT.

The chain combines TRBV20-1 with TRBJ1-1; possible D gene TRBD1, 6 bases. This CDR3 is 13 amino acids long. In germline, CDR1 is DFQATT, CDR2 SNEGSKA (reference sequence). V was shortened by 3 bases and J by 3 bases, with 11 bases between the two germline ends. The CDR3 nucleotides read TGCAGTGCTAGTGCAGGGGCTGACACTGAAGCTTTCTTT. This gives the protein CSASAGADTEAFF.

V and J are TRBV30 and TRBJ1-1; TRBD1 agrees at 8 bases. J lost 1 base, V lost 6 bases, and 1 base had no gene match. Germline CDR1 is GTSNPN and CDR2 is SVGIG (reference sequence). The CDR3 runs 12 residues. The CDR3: CACDRGNTEAFF. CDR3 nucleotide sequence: TGTGCCTGCGACAGGGGGAACACTGAAGCTTTCTTT.

The CDR3 DNA follows: TGCGCCAGCAGCTCCGGGACTAGAGAATACAATGAGCAGTTCTTC. The encoded protein is CASSSGTREYNEQFF. The chain has TRBV5-1 and TRBJ2-1; 8 positions match TRBD2. The germline V gene encodes CDR1 SGHRS and CDR2 YFSETQ. The CDR3 covers 15 residues. V was pared by 3 bases and J by 4 bases, with 6 bases of the junction left unmatched.

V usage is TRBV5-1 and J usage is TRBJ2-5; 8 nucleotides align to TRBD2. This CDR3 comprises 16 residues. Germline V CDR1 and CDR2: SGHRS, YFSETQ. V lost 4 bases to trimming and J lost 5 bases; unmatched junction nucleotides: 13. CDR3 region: CASSEPIAGFRETQYF. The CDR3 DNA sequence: TGCGCCAGCAGCGAACCGATAGCGGGGTTTCGGGAGACCCAGTACTTC.

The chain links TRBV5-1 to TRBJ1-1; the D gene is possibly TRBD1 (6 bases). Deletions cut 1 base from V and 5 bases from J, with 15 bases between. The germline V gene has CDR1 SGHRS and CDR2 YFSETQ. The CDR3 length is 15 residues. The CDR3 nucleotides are TGCGCCAGCAGCTTGACCCCGGACAGCAGAACTGAAGCTTTCTTT. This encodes CASSLTPDSRTEAFF.

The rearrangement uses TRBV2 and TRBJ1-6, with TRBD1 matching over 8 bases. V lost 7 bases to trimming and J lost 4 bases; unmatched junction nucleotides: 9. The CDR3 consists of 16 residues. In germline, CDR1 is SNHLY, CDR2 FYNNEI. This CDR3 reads CASTTLWDRYNSPLHF. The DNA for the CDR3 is TGTGCCAGCACCACCTTGTGGGACAGGTATAATTCACCCCTCCACTTT.

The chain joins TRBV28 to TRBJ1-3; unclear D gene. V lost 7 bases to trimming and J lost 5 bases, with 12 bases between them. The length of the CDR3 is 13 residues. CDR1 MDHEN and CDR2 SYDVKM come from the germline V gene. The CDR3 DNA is TGTGCCAGCACCAATGGCGGGAGAAACACCATATATTTT. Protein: CASTNGGRNTIYF.

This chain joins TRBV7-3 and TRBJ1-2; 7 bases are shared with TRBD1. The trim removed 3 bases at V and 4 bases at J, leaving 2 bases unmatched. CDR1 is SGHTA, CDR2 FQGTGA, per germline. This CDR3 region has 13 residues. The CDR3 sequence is CASSLGQRYGYTF. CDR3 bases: TGTGCCAGCAGCTTGGGACAGCGCTATGGCTACACCTTC.

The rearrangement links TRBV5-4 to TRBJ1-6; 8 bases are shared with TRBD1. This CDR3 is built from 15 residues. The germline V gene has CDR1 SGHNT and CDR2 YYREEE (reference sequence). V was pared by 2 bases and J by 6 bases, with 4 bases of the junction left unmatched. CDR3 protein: CASSFGTGRNSPLHF. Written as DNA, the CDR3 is TGTGCCAGCAGCTTCGGGACAGGACGTAATTCACCCCTCCACTTT.

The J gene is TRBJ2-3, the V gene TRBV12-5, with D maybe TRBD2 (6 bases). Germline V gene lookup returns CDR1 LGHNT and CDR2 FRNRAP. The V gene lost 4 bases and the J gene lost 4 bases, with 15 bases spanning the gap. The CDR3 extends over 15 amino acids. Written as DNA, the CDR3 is TGTGCTAGTGGTTCAGGAGGGAACCACCCAGATACGCAGTATTTT. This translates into CASGSGGNHPDTQYF.

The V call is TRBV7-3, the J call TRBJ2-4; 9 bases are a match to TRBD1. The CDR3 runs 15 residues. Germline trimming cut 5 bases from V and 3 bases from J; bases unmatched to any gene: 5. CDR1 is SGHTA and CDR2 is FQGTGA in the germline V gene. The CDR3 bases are TGTGCCAGCAGCCCCGGGACAGGGTACAAAAACATTCAGTACTTC. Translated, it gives CASSPGTGYKNIQYF.

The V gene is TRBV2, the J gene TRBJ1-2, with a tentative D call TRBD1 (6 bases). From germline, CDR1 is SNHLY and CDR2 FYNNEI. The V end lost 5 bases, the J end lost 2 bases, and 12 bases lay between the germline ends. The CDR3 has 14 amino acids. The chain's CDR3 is CASSSPGTNYGYTF. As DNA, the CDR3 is TGTGCCAGCAGTTCCCCGGGGACAAACTATGGCTACACCTTC.

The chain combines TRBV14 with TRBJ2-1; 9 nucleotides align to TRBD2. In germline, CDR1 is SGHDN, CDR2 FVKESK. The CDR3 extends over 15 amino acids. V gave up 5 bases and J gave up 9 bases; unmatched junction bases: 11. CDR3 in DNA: TGTGCCAGCAGCGTGGAGCGGGGGGCTACAGGTGAGCAGTTCTTC. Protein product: CASSVERGATGEQFF.

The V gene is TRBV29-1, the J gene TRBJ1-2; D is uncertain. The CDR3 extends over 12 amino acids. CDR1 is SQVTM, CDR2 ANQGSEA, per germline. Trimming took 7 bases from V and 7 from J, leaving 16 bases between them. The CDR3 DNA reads TGCAGCGCGGATGTGGGAGCGAGTGGCTACACCTTC. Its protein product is CSADVGASGYTF.

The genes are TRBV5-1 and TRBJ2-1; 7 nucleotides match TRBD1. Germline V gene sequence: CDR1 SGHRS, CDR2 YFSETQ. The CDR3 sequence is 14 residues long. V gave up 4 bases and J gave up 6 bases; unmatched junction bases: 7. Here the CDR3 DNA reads TGCGCCAGCAGCCCCGTGACAGGGCGCAATGAGCAGTTCTTC. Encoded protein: CASSPVTGRNEQFF.

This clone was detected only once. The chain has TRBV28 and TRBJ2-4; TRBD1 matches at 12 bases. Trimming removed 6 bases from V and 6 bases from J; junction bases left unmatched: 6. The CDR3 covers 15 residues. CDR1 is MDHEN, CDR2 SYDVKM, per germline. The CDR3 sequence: CASRPPGQGANIQYF. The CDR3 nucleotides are TGTGCCAGCAGACCTCCGGGACAGGGGGCAAACATTCAGTACTTC. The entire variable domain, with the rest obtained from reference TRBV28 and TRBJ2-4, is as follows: DVKVTQSSRYLVKRTGEKVFLECVQDMDHENMFWYRQDPGLGLRLIYFSYDVKMKEKGDIPEGYSVSREKKERFSLILESASTNQTSMYLCASRPPGQGANIQYFGAGTRLSVL.

The CDR3 spells CASSPQGQGRTEAFF. The CDR3 bases are TGTGCCAGCAGTCCTCAGGGACAGGGGCGGACTGAAGCTTTCTTT. The chain combines TRBV28 with TRBJ1-1; TRBD1 aligns across 10 bases. V lost 5 bases to trimming and J lost 5 bases; unmatched junction nucleotides: 8. Germline-derived CDR1 and CDR2 are MDHEN and SYDVKM. The CDR3 extends over 15 amino acids. The variable domain in full, completed from reference TRBV28 and TRBJ1-1, reads DVKVTQSSRYLVKRTGEKVFLECVQDMDHENMFWYRQDPGLGLRLIYFSYDVKMKEKGDIPEGYSVSREKKERFSLILESASTNQTSMYLCASSPQGQGRTEAFFGQGTRLTVV.

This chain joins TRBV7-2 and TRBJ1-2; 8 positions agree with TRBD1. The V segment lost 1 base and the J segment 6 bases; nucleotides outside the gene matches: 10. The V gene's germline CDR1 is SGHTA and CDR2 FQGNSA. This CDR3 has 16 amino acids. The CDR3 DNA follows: TGTGCCAGCAGCTTAGTTCCAGGGGGCCCCCCCCATGGCTACACCTTC. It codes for CASSLVPGGPPHGYTF.

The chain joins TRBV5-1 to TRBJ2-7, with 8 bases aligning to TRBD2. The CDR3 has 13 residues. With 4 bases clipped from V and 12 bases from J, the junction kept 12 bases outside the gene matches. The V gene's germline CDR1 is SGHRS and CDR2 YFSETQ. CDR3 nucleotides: TGCGCCAGCAGCCCGGGGGGGAGACCGGGGGTGTACTTC. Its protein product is CASSPGGRPGVYF.